The 10 T cell receptor beta chains in this list originate from one sample, sequenced in a study of blood T cell repertoires in COVID-19. The assay was immunoSEQ multiplex PCR, and TCRdb's table has in-frame clones only and misses some. This table has 35,000 to 50,000 clones, 70% to 90% appearing once. Sequenced input: peripheral blood. The source of these receptors is a man aged 65 to 85 with active COVID-19.

The V gene is TRBV28, the J gene TRBJ1-4; TRBD1 matches at 7 bases. V gave up 5 bases and J gave up 7 bases; unmatched junction bases: 7. CDR1 and CDR2 (germline): MDHEN, SYDVKM. This CDR3 has 14 residues. The CDR3 DNA sequence: TGTGCCAGCAGTATTACAGGGGTAGGTGAAAAACTGTTTTTT. It is translated as CASSITGVGEKLFF.

CDR3 protein: CASSLAVGGGGQFF. The CDR3, as DNA: TGTGCCAGCAGCTTAGCGGTCGGGGGTGGAGGGCAGTTCTTC. The chain couples TRBV7-9 to TRBJ2-1, with D perhaps TRBD2 (6 bases). V lost 0 bases and J lost 12, with 15 bases in between. The CDR3 covers 14 residues. CDR1 is SEHNR and CDR2 is FQNEAQ in the germline V gene (reference sequence).

V and J are TRBV4-3 and TRBJ1-2; D unresolved. The CDR3 spans 14 residues. Germline lookup yields CDR1 LGHNA and CDR2 YSLEER. V lost 1 base and J 4 bases, leaving 10 bases between the germline ends. This chain's CDR3 is CASSQGMTGYGYTF. The CDR3 DNA reads TGCGCCAGCAGCCAAGGTATGACGGGCTATGGCTACACCTTC.

Only a few counts were recorded for this clone. The genes are TRBV4-3 and TRBJ1-5; 9 bases align to TRBD1. The V segment lost 3 bases and the J segment 4 bases; nucleotides outside the gene matches: 4. Looked up from germline, CDR1 is LGHNA and CDR2 is YSLEER. The CDR3 sequence is 15 residues long. CDR3: CASSQTTGGNQPQHF. CDR3 coding DNA: TGCGCCAGCAGCCAGACGACAGGGGGTAATCAGCCCCAGCATTTT.

The chain recombines TRBV5-1 with TRBJ1-1; no definite D call. Germline V gives CDR1 SGHRS, CDR2 YFSETQ. V was trimmed by 5 bases and J by 2 bases, leaving 16 bases between them. CDR3 length: 15 residues. For the CDR3, the DNA is TGCGCCAGCAGTCGTGTAGGTGAGGGAAACACTGAAGCTTTCTTT. Amino acids: CASSRVGEGNTEAFF.

The chain couples TRBV5-5 to TRBJ1-2; no firm D call. Germline lookup yields CDR1 SGHKS and CDR2 YYEKEE (reference sequence). The CDR3 runs 16 residues. V dropped 2 bases and J dropped 0 bases, with 14 bases sitting between them. The CDR3 reads CASSLSLPVSNYGYTF. CDR3 coding DNA: TGTGCCAGCAGCTTAAGTCTTCCGGTCTCTAACTATGGCTACACCTTC.

J is TRBJ1-2 and V is TRBV2; the match to TRBD1 covers 8 bases. The CDR3 is made up of 16 amino acids. Germline CDR1 SNHLY, CDR2 FYNNEI. Trimming removed 0 bases from V and 3 bases from J; junction bases left unmatched: 6. The CDR3 region has the DNA TGTGCCAGCAGTGAAGCGCGGGCAGGGGGCCACTATGGCTACACCTTC. Translating it yields CASSEARAGGHYGYTF.

This chain joins TRBV5-1 and TRBJ2-1; TRBD2 is a possible D gene (6 bases). This CDR3 is built from 14 residues. Germline CDR1 SGHRS, CDR2 YFSETQ. The ends were cut back, 4 bases at V and 7 bases at J, with 15 bases in the middle. CDR3 in amino acids: CASSGGWVVNEQFF. CDR3 DNA: TGCGCCAGCAGCGGAGGGTGGGTTGTAAATGAGCAGTTCTTC.

The chain recombines TRBV7-2 with TRBJ2-7; tentative D call: TRBD1 (6 bases). Trimming removed 1 base at V and 3 bases at J, with 16 bases between. From germline, CDR1 is SGHTA and CDR2 FQGNSA. This CDR3 contains 16 residues. CDR3 in DNA: TGTGCCAGCAGCTTAGGGGGCCGACAGGAATACTACGAGCAGTACTTC. It yields the protein CASSLGGRQEYYEQYF.

The rearrangement joins TRBV4-3 to TRBJ2-3, with 13 positions matching TRBD2. The germline V gene has CDR1 LGHNA and CDR2 YSLEER. The V segment lost 5 bases and the J segment 3 bases; nucleotides outside the gene matches: 5. The CDR3 length is 16 residues. The CDR3 loop is CASSTSTSGGTDTQYF. The CDR3 bases are TGCGCCAGCAGCACATCGACTAGCGGGGGGACAGATACGCAGTATTTT.